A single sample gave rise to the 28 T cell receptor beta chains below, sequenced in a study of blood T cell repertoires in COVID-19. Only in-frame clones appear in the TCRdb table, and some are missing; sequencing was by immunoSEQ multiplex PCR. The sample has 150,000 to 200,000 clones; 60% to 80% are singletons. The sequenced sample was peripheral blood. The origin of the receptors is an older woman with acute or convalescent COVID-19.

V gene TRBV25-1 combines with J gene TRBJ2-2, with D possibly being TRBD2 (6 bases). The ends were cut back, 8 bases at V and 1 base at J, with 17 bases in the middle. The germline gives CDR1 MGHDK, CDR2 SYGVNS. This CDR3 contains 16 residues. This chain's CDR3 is CASAALAEKNTGELFF. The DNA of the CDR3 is TGTGCCAGCGCCGCTTTAGCGGAGAAGAACACCGGGGAGCTGTTTTTT.

CDR3 protein: CASSLNRYYGYTF. CDR3 coding DNA: TGTGCCAGCAGCTTAAACAGATACTATGGCTACACCTTC. The V call is TRBV7-2, the J call TRBJ1-2; D uncertain. Germline V gene sequence: CDR1 SGHTA, CDR2 FQGNSA. V shed 2 bases and J shed 3 bases, with 7 bases lying between them. The CDR3 runs 13 residues.

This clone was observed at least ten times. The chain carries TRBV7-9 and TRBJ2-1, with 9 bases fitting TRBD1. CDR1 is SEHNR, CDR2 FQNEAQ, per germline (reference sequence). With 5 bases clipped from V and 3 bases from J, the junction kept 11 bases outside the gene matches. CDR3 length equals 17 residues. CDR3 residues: CASSPVRGDRDYNEQFF. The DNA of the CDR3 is TGTGCCAGCAGCCCTGTGCGAGGGGACAGGGACTACAATGAGCAGTTCTTC. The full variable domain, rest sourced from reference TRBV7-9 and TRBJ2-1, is DTGVSQNPRHKITKRGQNVTFRCDPISEHNRLYWYRQTLGQGPEFLTYFQNEAQLEKSRLLSDRFSAERPKGSFSTLEIQRTEQGDSAMYLCASSPVRGDRDYNEQFFGPGTRLTVL.

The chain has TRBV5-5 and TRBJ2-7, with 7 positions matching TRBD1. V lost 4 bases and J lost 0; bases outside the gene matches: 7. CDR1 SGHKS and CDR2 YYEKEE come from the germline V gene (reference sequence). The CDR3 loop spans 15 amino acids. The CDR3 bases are TGTGCCAGCAGCCGTGACAGGGAGAGCTCCTACGAGCAGTACTTC. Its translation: CASSRDRESSYEQYF. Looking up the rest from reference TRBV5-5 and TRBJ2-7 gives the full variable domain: DAGVTQSPTHLIKTRGQQVTLRCSPISGHKSVSWYQQVLGQGPQFIFQYYEKEERGRGNFPDRFSARQFPNYSSELNVNALLLGDSALYLCASSRDRESSYEQYFGPGTRLTVT.

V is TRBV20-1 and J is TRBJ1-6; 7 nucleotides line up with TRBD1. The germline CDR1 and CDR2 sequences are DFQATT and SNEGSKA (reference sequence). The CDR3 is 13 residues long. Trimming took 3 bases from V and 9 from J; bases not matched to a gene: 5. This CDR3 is CSASDREGSPLHF. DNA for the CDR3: TGCAGTGCTAGTGACAGGGAGGGTTCACCCCTCCACTTT.

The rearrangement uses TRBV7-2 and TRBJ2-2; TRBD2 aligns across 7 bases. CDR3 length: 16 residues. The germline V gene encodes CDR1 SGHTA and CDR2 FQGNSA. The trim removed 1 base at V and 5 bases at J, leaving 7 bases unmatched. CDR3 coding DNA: TGTGCCAGCAGCTTAGATTGGGCGGGAGAAACCGGGGAGCTGTTTTTT. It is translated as CASSLDWAGETGELFF.

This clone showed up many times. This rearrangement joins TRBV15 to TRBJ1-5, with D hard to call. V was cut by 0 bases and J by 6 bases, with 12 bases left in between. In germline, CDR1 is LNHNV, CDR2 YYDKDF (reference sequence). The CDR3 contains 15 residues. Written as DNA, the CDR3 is TGTGCCACCAGCAGAGATAAGATGCGGGGTCAGCCCCAGCATTTT. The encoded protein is CATSRDKMRGQPQHF.

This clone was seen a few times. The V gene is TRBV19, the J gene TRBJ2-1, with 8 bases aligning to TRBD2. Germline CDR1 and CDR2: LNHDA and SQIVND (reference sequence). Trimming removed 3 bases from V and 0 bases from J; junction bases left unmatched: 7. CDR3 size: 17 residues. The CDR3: CASSMSSGRSSYNEQFF. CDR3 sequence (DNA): TGTGCCAGTAGTATGTCTAGCGGGCGAAGCTCCTACAATGAGCAGTTCTTC.

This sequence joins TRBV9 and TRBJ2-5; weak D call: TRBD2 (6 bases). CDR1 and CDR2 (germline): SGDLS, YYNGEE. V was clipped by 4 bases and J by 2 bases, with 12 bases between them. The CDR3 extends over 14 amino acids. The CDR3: CASSPGVLQETQYF. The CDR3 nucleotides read TGTGCCAGCAGCCCGGGGGTACTGCAAGAGACCCAGTACTTC.

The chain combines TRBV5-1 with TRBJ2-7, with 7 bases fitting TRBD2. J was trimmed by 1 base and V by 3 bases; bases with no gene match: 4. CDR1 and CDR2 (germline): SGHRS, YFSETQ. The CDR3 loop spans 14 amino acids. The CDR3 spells CASSYSSGSYEQYF. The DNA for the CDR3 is TGCGCCAGCAGCTACTCTAGCGGTTCCTACGAGCAGTACTTC.

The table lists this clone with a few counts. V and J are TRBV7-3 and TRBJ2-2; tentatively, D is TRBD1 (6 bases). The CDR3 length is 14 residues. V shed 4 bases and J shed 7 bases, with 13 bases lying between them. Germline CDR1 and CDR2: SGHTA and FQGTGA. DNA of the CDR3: TGTGCCAGCAGCTCCCAGGGGACCGGCGGGGAGCTGTTTTTT. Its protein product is CASSSQGTGGELFF.

The chain's CDR3 is CASSSPAAGGTDTQYF. CDR3 sequence (DNA): TGTGCCAGCAGCTCCCCGGCAGCGGGAGGCACAGATACGCAGTATTTT. The chain couples TRBV7-3 to TRBJ2-3; 8 bases are a match to TRBD2. The CDR3 has 16 residues. Losses at the gene ends were 4 bases for V and 1 base for J; bases not matched to a gene: 7. Germline assignment: CDR1 SGHTA and CDR2 FQGTGA.

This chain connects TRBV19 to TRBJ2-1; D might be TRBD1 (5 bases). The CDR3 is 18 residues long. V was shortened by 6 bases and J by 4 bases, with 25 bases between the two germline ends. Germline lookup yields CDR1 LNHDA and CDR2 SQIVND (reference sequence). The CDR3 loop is CASSPPRAWGTLYNEQFF. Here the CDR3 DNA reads TGTGCCAGTAGCCCCCCAAGGGCGTGGGGCACCCTGTACAATGAGCAGTTCTTC.

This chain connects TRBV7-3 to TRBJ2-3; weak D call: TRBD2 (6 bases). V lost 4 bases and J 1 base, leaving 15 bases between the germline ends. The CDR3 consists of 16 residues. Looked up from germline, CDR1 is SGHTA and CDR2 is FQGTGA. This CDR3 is CASSSEGRGGTDTQYF. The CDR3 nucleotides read TGTGCCAGCAGCTCCGAGGGGCGGGGTGGCACAGATACGCAGTATTTT. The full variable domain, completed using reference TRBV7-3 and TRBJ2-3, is GAGVSQTPSNKVTEKGKYVELRCDPISGHTALYWYRQSLGQGPEFLIYFQGTGAADDSGLPNDRFFAVRPEGSVSTLKIQRTERGDSAVYLCASSSEGRGGTDTQYFGPGTRLTVL.

The CDR3 DNA follows: TGTGCCTGGAGCCCTGCGACAGGGCTTTACTCTGGAAACACCATATATTTT. This sequence encodes CAWSPATGLYSGNTIYF. The chain is built from TRBV30 and TRBJ1-3; 7 bases agree with TRBD1. With V trimmed by 3 bases and J by 0 bases, 11 bases remained unmatched. The CDR3 length is 17 residues. Germline CDR1 reads GTSNPN; CDR2 reads SVGIG (reference sequence).

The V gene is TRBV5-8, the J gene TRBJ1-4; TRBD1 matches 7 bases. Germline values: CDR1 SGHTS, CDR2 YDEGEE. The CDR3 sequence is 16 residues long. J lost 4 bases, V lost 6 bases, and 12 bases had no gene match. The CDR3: CASTLVTGTINEKLFF. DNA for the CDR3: TGTGCCAGCACCCTCGTGACAGGGACCATTAATGAAAAACTGTTTTTT.

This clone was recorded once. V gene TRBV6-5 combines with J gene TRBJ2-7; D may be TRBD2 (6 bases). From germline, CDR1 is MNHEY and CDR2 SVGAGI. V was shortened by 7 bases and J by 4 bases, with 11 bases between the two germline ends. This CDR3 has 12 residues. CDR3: CASIGLFYEQYF. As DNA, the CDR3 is TGTGCCAGCATTGGACTATTTTACGAGCAGTACTTC.

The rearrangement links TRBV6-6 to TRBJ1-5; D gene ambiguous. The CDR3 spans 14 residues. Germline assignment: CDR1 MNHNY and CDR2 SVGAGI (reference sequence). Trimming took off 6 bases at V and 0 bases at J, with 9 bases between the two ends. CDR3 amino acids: CASRPTNSNQPQHF. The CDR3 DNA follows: TGTGCCAGCAGACCCACTAATAGCAATCAGCCCCAGCATTTT.

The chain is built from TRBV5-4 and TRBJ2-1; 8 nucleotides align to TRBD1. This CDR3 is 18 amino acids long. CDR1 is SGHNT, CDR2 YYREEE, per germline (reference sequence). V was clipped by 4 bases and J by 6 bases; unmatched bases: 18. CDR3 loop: CASSRGRGRLSGANEQFF. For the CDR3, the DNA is TGTGCCAGCAGCCGAGGCAGGGGGCGCCTGTCAGGAGCCAATGAGCAGTTCTTC.

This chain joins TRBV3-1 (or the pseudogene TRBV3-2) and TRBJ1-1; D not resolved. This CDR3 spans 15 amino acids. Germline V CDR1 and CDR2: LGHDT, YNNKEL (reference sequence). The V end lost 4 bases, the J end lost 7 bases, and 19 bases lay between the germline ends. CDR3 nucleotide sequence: TGTGCCAGCAGCCCCCCTGGCCGACGTCGGGGTGAAGCTTTCTTT. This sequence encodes CASSPPGRRRGEAFF.

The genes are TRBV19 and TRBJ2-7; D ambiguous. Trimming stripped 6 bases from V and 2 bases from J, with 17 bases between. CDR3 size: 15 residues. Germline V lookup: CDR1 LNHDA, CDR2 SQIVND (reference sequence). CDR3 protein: CASSSLTSGAYEQYF. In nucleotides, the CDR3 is TGTGCCAGTAGCTCCCTCACGTCCGGTGCCTACGAGCAGTACTTC.

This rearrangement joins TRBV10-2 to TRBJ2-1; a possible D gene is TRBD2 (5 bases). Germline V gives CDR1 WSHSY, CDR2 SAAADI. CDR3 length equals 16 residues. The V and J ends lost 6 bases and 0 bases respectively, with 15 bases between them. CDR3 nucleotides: TGCGCCAGCAGGGCCTTGACTAATCCCTCCTACAATGAGCAGTTCTTC. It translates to CASRALTNPSYNEQFF.

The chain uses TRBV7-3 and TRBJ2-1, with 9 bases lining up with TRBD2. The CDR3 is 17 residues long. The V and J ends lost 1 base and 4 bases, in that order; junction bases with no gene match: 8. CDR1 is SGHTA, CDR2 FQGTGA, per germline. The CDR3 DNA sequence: TGTGCCAGCAGCTTAAACGCGGCGGGAGGGCGGTACAATGAGCAGTTCTTC. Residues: CASSLNAAGGRYNEQFF.

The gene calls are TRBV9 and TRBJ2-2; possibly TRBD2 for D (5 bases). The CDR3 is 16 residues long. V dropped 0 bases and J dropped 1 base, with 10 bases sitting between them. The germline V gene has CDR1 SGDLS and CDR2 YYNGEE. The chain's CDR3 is CASSVEASLNTGELFF. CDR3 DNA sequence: TGTGCCAGCAGCGTAGAGGCTAGCCTGAACACCGGGGAGCTGTTTTTT. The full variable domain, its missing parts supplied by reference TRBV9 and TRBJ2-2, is DSGVTQTPKHLITATGQRVTLRCSPRSGDLSVYWYQQSLDQGLQFLIQYYNGEERAKGNILERFSAQQFPDLHSELNLSSLELGDSALYFCASSVEASLNTGELFFGEGSRLTVL.

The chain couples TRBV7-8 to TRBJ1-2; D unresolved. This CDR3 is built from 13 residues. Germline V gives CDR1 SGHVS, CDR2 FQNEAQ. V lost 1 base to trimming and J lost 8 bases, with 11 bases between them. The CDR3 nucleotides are TGTGCCAGCAGCTTAGGGCTTTCGGGGGGCTACACCTTC. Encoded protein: CASSLGLSGGYTF.

CDR3 in amino acids: CASSQGAGAITF. CDR3 sequence (DNA): TGTGCCAGCAGCCAAGGCGCGGGCGCGATTACCTTC. The rearrangement joins TRBV3-1 (or the pseudogene TRBV3-2) to TRBJ1-2; D not certain. Germline values: CDR1 LGHDT, CDR2 YNNKEL (reference sequence). The CDR3 contains 12 residues. V was clipped by 1 base and J by 14 bases, with 14 bases between them.

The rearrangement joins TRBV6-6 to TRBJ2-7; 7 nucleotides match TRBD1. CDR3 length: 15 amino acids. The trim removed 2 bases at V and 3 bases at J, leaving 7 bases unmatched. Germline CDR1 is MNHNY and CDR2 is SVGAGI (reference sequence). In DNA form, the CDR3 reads TGTGCCAGCAGTTACCGGGGACAGAACGACTACGAGCAGTACTTC. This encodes CASSYRGQNDYEQYF.

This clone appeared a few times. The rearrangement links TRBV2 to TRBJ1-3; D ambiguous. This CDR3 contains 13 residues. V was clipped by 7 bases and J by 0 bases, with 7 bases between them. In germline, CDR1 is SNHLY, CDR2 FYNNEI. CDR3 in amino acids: CASTTSSGNTIYF. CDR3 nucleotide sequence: TGTGCCAGCACAACAAGCTCTGGAAACACCATATATTTT.